The 21 T cell receptor beta chains reported below all come from one sample, sequenced in a study of T cell repertoires in cytomegalovirus infection. TCRdb analysed the reads with MiXCR anew, one entry per CDR3 protein. The profile shows approximately 500,000 distinct CDR3 sequences, more than 15% of them singletons. The material sequenced was CD8+ T cells from PBMCs. The receptor set was obtained from a human donor in good health (CMV status not recorded). Some clones in this sample may be carry-over from other donors' samples.

This clonotype was counted at least ten times. The chain combines TRBV7-8 with TRBJ1-5, with D uncertain. From germline, CDR1 is SGHVS and CDR2 FQNEAQ. This CDR3 contains 15 residues. V was trimmed by 2 bases and J by 2 bases, leaving 10 bases between them. CDR3 sequence (DNA): TGTGCCAGCAGCTTACGGCGCATAGGCAATCAGCCCCAGCATTTT. Translating gives CASSLRRIGNQPQHF.

Details on this clonotype: The junction does not match germline at one end; this may be a read error. This sequence joins TRBV19 and TRBJ2-1; 11 bases map to TRBD2. The CDR3 loop spans 15 amino acids. The germline V gene encodes CDR1 LNHDA and CDR2 SQIVND (reference sequence). Here the CDR3 reads CPSSTSGSSYNEQFF. The CDR3 DNA sequence: TGTCCCAGTAGTACTAGCGGGAGTTCCTACAATGAGCAGTTCTTC.

Worth noting for this clonotype: This may be a read error, as it is one base from a much larger clone. Here the CDR3 omits its conserved ending phenylalanine or tryptophan, so a read error is the likely source. This chain joins TRBV20-1 and TRBJ2-1; TRBD2 matches 8 bases. There are 15 residues in the CDR3. Germline-derived CDR1 and CDR2 are DFQATT and SNEGSKA (reference sequence). Losses at the gene ends were 3 bases for V and 2 bases for J; bases not matched to a gene: 6. CDR3 amino acids: CSARELAETYNEQFL. For the CDR3, the DNA is TGCAGTGCTAGGGAACTAGCGGAGACCTACAATGAGCAGTTCTTA.

The CDR3 nucleotides read TGTGCCAGTAGTATAGGAGGCGGGGCTAACAATGAGCAGTTCTTC. Amino acid sequence: CASSIGGGANNEQFF. The chain joins TRBV19 to TRBJ2-1, with D perhaps matching TRBD2 (6 bases). The length of the CDR3 is 15 residues. The germline gives CDR1 LNHDA, CDR2 SQIVND (reference sequence). V was cut by 1 base and J by 5 bases, with 12 bases left in between.

As regards this clonotype: A much bigger clone sits one base away, suggesting this may be a read error. This rearrangement joins TRBV7-3 to TRBJ1-4, with D unresolved. The CDR3 loop spans 13 amino acids. CDR1 SGHTA and CDR2 FQGTGA come from the germline V gene. CDR3: CASSSFVGEKLIF. The CDR3 DNA reads TGTGCCAGCAGCTCCTTTGTCGGGGAAAAACTGATTTTT. The entire variable domain, with the rest obtained from reference TRBV7-3 and TRBJ1-4, is as follows: GAGVSQTPSNKVTEKGKYVELRCDPISGHTALYWYRQSLGQGPEFLIYFQGTGAADDSGLPNDRFFAVRPEGSVSTLKIQRTERGDSAVYLCASSSFVGEKLIFGSGTQLSVL.

This clonotype was detected many times. The rearrangement joins TRBV27 to TRBJ1-6; D uncertain. The CDR3 has 15 amino acids. Trimming shortened V by 6 bases and J by 0 bases, and 9 bases separated the two germline ends. Germline V gene lookup returns CDR1 MNHEY and CDR2 SMNVEV (reference sequence). The CDR3 sequence is CASRGSSSYNSPLHF. The CDR3 region has the DNA TGTGCCAGCAGGGGCAGCAGCTCCTATAATTCACCCCTCCACTTT.

This clonotype was detected many times. The chain couples TRBV27 to TRBJ2-7, with 7 positions matching TRBD2. Germline V CDR1 and CDR2: MNHEY, SMNVEV (reference sequence). V was pared by 0 bases and J by 1 base, with 0 bases of the junction left unmatched. The CDR3 consists of 14 residues. The CDR3 nucleotides are TGTGCCAGCAGTTTATCTAGCGGGTCCTACGAGCAGTACTTC. It codes for CASSLSSGSYEQYF.

This clonotype occurred many times. This chain uses TRBV7-2 with TRBJ2-7; TRBD1 or TRBD2 may be the D gene (5 bases each). With 4 bases removed from V and 3 bases from J, the gap between germline ends came to 13 bases. Looked up from germline, CDR1 is SGHTA and CDR2 is FQGNSA. CDR3 length: 14 amino acids. CDR3 protein: CASSSGAFGYEQYF. CDR3 coding DNA: TGTGCCAGCAGCTCCGGGGCCTTTGGCTACGAGCAGTACTTC.

V gene TRBV27 combines with J gene TRBJ2-1, with 10 bases identical to TRBD1. V trimming: 3 bases; J trimming: 3 bases; junction bases outside the gene matches: 2. Germline V gene sequence: CDR1 MNHEY, CDR2 SMNVEV (reference sequence). This CDR3 is 15 amino acids long. CDR3: CASSLDRGYYNEQFF. The DNA for the CDR3 is TGTGCCAGCAGTTTGGACAGGGGGTACTACAATGAGCAGTTCTTC.

This clonotype was seen a handful of times. The chain combines TRBV28 with TRBJ2-4; no reliable D call. The CDR3 is 12 amino acids. Germline assignment: CDR1 MDHEN and CDR2 SYDVKM. V lost 3 bases and J 3 bases, leaving 3 bases between the germline ends. In DNA, the CDR3 is TGTGCCAGCAGTTTTGACAAAAACATTCAGTACTTC. Translated, it gives CASSFDKNIQYF.

Ten or more counts support this clonotype. CDR3 sequence (DNA): TGTGCCAGCAGTTTAGTAAGTGAAGCTTTCTTT. This encodes CASSLVSEAFF. The chain links TRBV12-3 or TRBV12-4 to TRBJ1-1; D is ambiguous. Trimming pared 1 base from V and 7 bases from J, leaving 4 bases between. The CDR3 is 11 residues long.

The table lists this clonotype with a few counts. Just one base apart from a much larger clone, this may be a read error. This rearrangement joins TRBV5-6 to TRBJ2-1; D possibly corresponds to TRBD1 (6 bases). The V and J ends lost 4 bases and 6 bases respectively, with 11 bases between them. Germline V lookup: CDR1 SGHDT, CDR2 YYEEEE. This CDR3 has 13 residues. CDR3: CASSRTGSNEQFF. The CDR3 nucleotides read TGTGCCAGCAGCCGCACAGGGAGCAATGAGCAGTTCTTC.

With regard to this clonotype: No conserved phenylalanine or tryptophan is present at the end of the CDR3, so a read error is the likely explanation. The rearrangement joins TRBV7-9 to TRBJ1-1; tentative D call: TRBD1 (5 bases). The germline V gene encodes CDR1 SEHNR and CDR2 FQNEAQ (reference sequence). The CDR3 length is 13 residues. The chain's CDR3 is CPSSGGTATEAFL. The CDR3 bases are TGCCCCAGCAGCGGGGGGACGGCCACTGAAGCTTTCCTT.

Many counts were recorded for this clonotype. The chain employs TRBV7-7 and TRBJ2-1; 11 nucleotides agree with TRBD2. CDR1 and CDR2 from the germline V gene are SSHAT and FNYEAQ (reference sequence). The CDR3 covers 13 residues. CDR3 DNA sequence: TGTGCTAGCGGGGGGGAGCTTGGCAATGAGCAGTTCTTC. Encoded protein: CASGGELGNEQFF.

This clonotype was seen more than once but under ten times. The chain couples TRBV6-4 to TRBJ1-1; D gene unclear. Germline assignment: CDR1 MRHNA and CDR2 SNTAGT. V lost 2 bases and J lost 5, with 9 bases in between. There are 13 residues in the CDR3. In DNA form, the CDR3 reads TGTGCCAGCAGTGACAGGGAGGGAACTGAAGCTTTCTTT. Protein product: CASSDREGTEAFF.

This clonotype was counted a single time. This sequence joins TRBV4-1 and TRBJ2-2; D is unresolved. The CDR3 contains 14 residues. Trimming cost V 0 bases and J 9 bases, with 11 bases left between them. The germline CDR1 and CDR2 sequences are MGHRA and YSYEKL. The CDR3 sequence is CASSQDRVVRELFF. Here the CDR3 DNA reads TGCGCCAGCAGCCAAGATAGGGTCGTGAGGGAGCTGTTTTTT.

There are a few counts of this clonotype. V is TRBV12-5 and J is TRBJ1-5; D is ambiguous. Trimming pared 4 bases from V and 1 base from J, leaving 11 bases between. CDR1 is LGHNT, CDR2 FRNRAP, per germline. This CDR3 has 15 amino acids. The CDR3 is CASGWVAESNQPQHF. In DNA, the CDR3 is TGTGCTAGTGGTTGGGTCGCGGAAAGCAATCAGCCCCAGCATTTT.

This clonotype was counted at least ten times. The chain is built from TRBV7-3 and TRBJ2-1, with 9 bases matching TRBD2. V was clipped by 5 bases and J by 0 bases; unmatched bases: 2. The CDR3 runs 15 residues. Germline loops: CDR1 SGHTA, CDR2 FQGTGA. CDR3 residues: CASSPSGDSYNEQFF. The CDR3 DNA reads TGTGCCAGCAGCCCTAGCGGGGACTCCTACAATGAGCAGTTCTTC.

In its sample, this clonotype was seen a few times. One end of the junction fails to match germline, which may point to a read error. The CDR3 DNA is TGTGCCAGGTTGGGGGAGGGTCGGTGGACCGGGGAGCTGTTTTTT. This translates into CARLGEGRWTGELFF. The chain couples TRBV4-1 to TRBJ2-2, with 7 bases identical to TRBD2. Germline lookup yields CDR1 MGHRA and CDR2 YSYEKL. The CDR3 length is 15 residues.

Concerning this clonotype itself: This sequence may be a read error, since a much larger clone differs from it by one base. The chain employs TRBV15 and TRBJ2-1, with D uncertain. Germline CDR1 reads LNHNV; CDR2 reads YYDKDF (reference sequence). The CDR3 contains 14 residues. Trimming removed 3 bases from V and 5 bases from J, with 11 bases in between. CDR3 region: CATSRGGTNNEQFF. The CDR3 bases are TGTGCCACCAGCAGGGGCGGAACCAACAATGAGCAGTTCTTC.

The rearrangement uses TRBV4-2 and TRBJ2-7; D possibly corresponds to TRBD2 (6 bases). This CDR3 contains 18 residues. V dropped 0 bases and J dropped 0 bases, with 18 bases sitting between them. Looked up from germline, CDR1 is LGHNA and CDR2 is YNFKEQ. The CDR3 spells CASSQDQVDYPSSYEQYF. Here the CDR3 DNA reads TGTGCCAGCAGCCAAGATCAGGTGGACTACCCCAGCTCCTACGAGCAGTACTTC.